One sample yielded the 17 T cell receptor beta chains listed below, sequenced in a study of cytomegalovirus exposure and HLA in healthy donors. TCRdb's copy holds only in-frame clones and misses some; the assay was immunoSEQ multiplex PCR. The sample shows about 240,000 clones, more than 75% of them seen only once. Specimen: PBMCs. Receptors originate from a young man in good health and CMV-seronegative.

The J gene is TRBJ2-4, the V gene TRBV4-3; no clear D. The CDR3 loop spans 16 amino acids. From germline, CDR1 is LGHNA and CDR2 YSLEER. V lost 1 base and J lost 6, with 16 bases in between. This CDR3 reads CASSQGVTSSGNIQYF. As DNA, the CDR3 is TGCGCCAGCAGCCAAGGGGTAACCTCCTCAGGAAACATTCAGTACTTC.

This rearrangement joins TRBV5-1 to TRBJ2-5; D is perhaps TRBD2 (5 bases). The CDR3 is 13 amino acids. From germline, CDR1 is SGHRS and CDR2 YFSETQ. V shed 0 bases and J shed 7 bases, with 10 bases lying between them. The CDR3 sequence is CASSLVPEGTQYF. The CDR3 DNA reads TGCGCCAGCAGCTTGGTACCAGAGGGGACCCAGTACTTC.

The chain carries TRBV30 and TRBJ2-5, with a tentative D call TRBD1 (6 bases). The germline gives CDR1 GTSNPN, CDR2 SVGIG (reference sequence). CDR3 size: 16 residues. V lost 2 bases to trimming and J lost 1 base, with 17 bases between them. CDR3 residues: CAWSSVIRTAQETQYF. The CDR3 coding sequence is TGTGCCTGGAGTAGCGTGATAAGGACAGCCCAAGAGACCCAGTACTTC.

V gene TRBV5-6 combines with J gene TRBJ2-4; a possible D gene is TRBD2 (7 bases). From germline, CDR1 is SGHDT and CDR2 YYEEEE. This CDR3 is built from 16 residues. V lost 4 bases and J 3 bases, leaving 17 bases between the germline ends. CDR3 DNA sequence: TGTGCCAGCAGCCACGGCAGGGGCGGGGGCAAAAACATTCAGTACTTC. This sequence encodes CASSHGRGGGKNIQYF. Combining the CDR3 with reference TRBV5-6 and TRBJ2-4 gives the whole variable domain DAGVTQSPTHLIKTRGQQVTLRCSPKSGHDTVSWYQQALGQGPQFIFQYYEEEERQRGNFPDRFSGHQFPNYSSELNVNALLLGDSALYLCASSHGRGGGKNIQYFGAGTRLSVL.

The chain joins TRBV15 to TRBJ2-5; D is perhaps TRBD2 (6 bases). The V gene lost 7 bases and the J gene lost 5 bases, with 14 bases spanning the gap. The CDR3 totals 13 residues. CDR1 is LNHNV and CDR2 is YYDKDF in the germline V gene (reference sequence). CDR3 DNA sequence: TGTGCCACCACCCTTAATGGGGGGGAGACCCAGTACTTC. Translation gives CATTLNGGETQYF.

The chain links TRBV5-6 to TRBJ2-7; no reliable D call. Germline CDR1 is SGHDT and CDR2 is YYEEEE. The CDR3 sequence is 11 residues long. V lost 2 bases, J lost 3 bases, and 3 bases lay in between. CDR3 residues: CASSFNYEQYF. In DNA form, the CDR3 reads TGTGCCAGCAGCTTTAACTACGAGCAGTACTTC.

This chain uses TRBV19 with TRBJ1-2; 7 bases map to TRBD1. The ends lost 7 bases at V and 6 bases at J; junction bases unmatched: 5. Germline loops: CDR1 LNHDA, CDR2 SQIVND (reference sequence). The CDR3 is 12 residues long. CDR3 protein: CASTGTAHGYTF. The CDR3 bases are TGTGCCAGTACCGGGACAGCCCATGGCTACACCTTC. The variable domain in full, with the rest retrieved from reference TRBV19 and TRBJ1-2, is DGGITQSPKYLFRKEGQNVTLSCEQNLNHDAMYWYRQDPGQGLRLIYYSQIVNDFQKGDIAEGYSVSREKKESFPLTVTSAQKNPTAFYLCASTGTAHGYTFGSGTRLTVV.

This sequence joins TRBV7-2 and TRBJ2-5, with D tentatively TRBD1 (5 bases). CDR1 is SGHTA, CDR2 FQGNSA, per germline. The V and J ends lost 2 bases and 5 bases respectively, with 15 bases between them. The CDR3 is 15 residues long. The CDR3 here is CASSLKAGKWETQYF. CDR3 bases: TGTGCCAGCAGCTTAAAGGCAGGGAAATGGGAGACCCAGTACTTC.

CDR3 in amino acids: CATSRDLGPSYEQYF. The CDR3 coding sequence is TGTGCCACCAGCAGAGATCTGGGGCCTTCCTACGAGCAGTACTTC. The V call is TRBV15, the J call TRBJ2-7; the D gene is possibly TRBD1 (5 bases). Germline values: CDR1 LNHNV, CDR2 YYDKDF (reference sequence). The germline V and J ends were trimmed by 0 bases and 1 base, with 10 bases remaining between them. The CDR3 runs to 15 residues.

This chain connects TRBV29-1 to TRBJ1-1, with 7 bases identical to TRBD1. The V and J ends lost 3 bases and 4 bases, in that order; junction bases with no gene match: 5. The CDR3 totals 13 residues. From germline, CDR1 is SQVTM and CDR2 ANQGSEA. The chain's CDR3 is CSVEGQRVTEAFF. The CDR3 DNA is TGCAGCGTTGAGGGACAGCGGGTCACTGAAGCTTTCTTT.

This clone appeared once. V and J are TRBV7-2 and TRBJ2-7; 9 bases fit TRBD1. V was pared by 2 bases and J by 6 bases, with 8 bases of the junction left unmatched. CDR3 size: 15 residues. The germline V gene encodes CDR1 SGHTA and CDR2 FQGNSA. CDR3 protein: CASSLSGTGISEQYF. DNA of the CDR3: TGTGCCAGCAGCTTAAGCGGGACAGGGATATCCGAGCAGTACTTC.

The chain employs TRBV10-3 and TRBJ2-1; D unresolved. Germline loops: CDR1 ENHRY, CDR2 SYGVKD. The CDR3 totals 12 residues. The ends were cut back, 5 bases at V and 8 bases at J, with 10 bases in the middle. The CDR3 is CAISSSSHEQFF. The CDR3 coding sequence is TGTGCCATCAGTTCTAGTTCCCATGAGCAGTTCTTC.

The chain employs TRBV6-5 and TRBJ1-6; possible D gene TRBD1, 5 bases. Germline V gene data show CDR1 as MNHEY and CDR2 as SVGAGI. The CDR3 sequence is 15 residues long. Trimming shortened V by 2 bases and J by 10 bases, and 15 bases separated the two germline ends. CDR3 sequence (DNA): TGTGCCAGCAGTTACGCCCAGGGCCTGGGATCACCCCTCCACTTT. Translation gives CASSYAQGLGSPLHF.

The chain joins TRBV5-1 to TRBJ1-2; 10 nucleotides align to TRBD1. Germline loops: CDR1 SGHRS, CDR2 YFSETQ. This CDR3 has 19 amino acids. V trimming: 3 bases; J trimming: 4 bases; junction bases outside the gene matches: 18. Written as DNA, the CDR3 is TGCGCCAGCAGCTCTTTAAATTACGAGAGGACAGGGGGACTCTATGGCTACACCTTC. It encodes CASSSLNYERTGGLYGYTF.

The rearrangement uses TRBV7-2 and TRBJ2-5; unclear D gene. CDR3 length equals 14 residues. Germline lookup yields CDR1 SGHTA and CDR2 FQGNSA. Between the trimmed V and J ends, which lost 1 base and 5 bases, there was a span of 11 bases. The CDR3 loop is CASSLDSGRETQYF. CDR3 coding DNA: TGTGCCAGCAGCTTAGATTCAGGTCGGGAGACCCAGTACTTC.

This sequence joins TRBV5-4 and TRBJ2-7; TRBD1 matches at 7 bases. The junction had 10 bases not matched to a gene; V was cut back by 3 bases and J by 7 bases. CDR1 and CDR2 (germline): SGHNT, YYREEE (reference sequence). CDR3 size: 14 residues. Written as DNA, the CDR3 is TGTGCCAGCAGCTCGGTGGCAGGGGGTTATGAGCAGTACTTC. Its translation is CASSSVAGGYEQYF.

This clone was picked up one time. The chain combines TRBV28 with TRBJ1-6; D not resolved. Germline CDR1 MDHEN, CDR2 SYDVKM. Trimming shortened V by 9 bases and J by 7 bases, and 19 bases separated the two germline ends. The CDR3 sequence is 15 residues long. The CDR3 reads CASNLGMLVNSPLHF. CDR3 sequence (DNA): TGTGCCAGTAACCTCGGGATGTTGGTGAATTCACCCCTCCACTTT.